These 7 T cell receptor beta chains originate from one sample sequenced in a study of tumor and adjacent non-tumor tissue in lung cancer. This sample's RNA came from whole unsorted tissue. The library came from three nested PCR rounds adapted from ARM-PCR protocols. TCRdb reanalysed the multiplex PCR reads using MiXCR and keeps one entry per CDR3 protein. The sample holds roughly 75,000 distinct CDR3 sequences, around four fifths seen once. Sequencing was performed on lung tumor tissue. The receptors here all came from a woman between 50 and 59 years old with non-small cell lung cancer.

Judged by abundance, this clonotype is medium-sized (0.01 to 0.1%). This rearrangement joins TRBV11-2 to TRBJ1-4; maybe TRBD1 (5 bases). The V end lost 5 bases, the J end lost 5 bases, and 12 bases lay between the germline ends. The CDR3 runs 14 residues. Germline V gives CDR1 SGHAT, CDR2 FQNNGV. As DNA, the CDR3 is TGTGCCAGCAGCCTTGGGACGGAAAATGAAAAACTGTTTTTT. Translation gives CASSLGTENEKLFF.

Concerning this clonotype itself: Since the CDR3 does not end with the conserved phenylalanine or tryptophan, this likely comes from a read error. The chain combines TRBV29-1 with TRBJ1-1, with unresolved D. Per the germline V gene, CDR1 is SQVTM and CDR2 is ANQGSEA. CDR3 length: 13 amino acids. Trimming stripped 3 bases from V and 0 bases from J, with 8 bases between. The CDR3 bases are TGCAGCGTTGACTGGCCTATGAACACTGAAGCTTTCTAT. Translating gives CSVDWPMNTEAFY.

Of note for this clonotype: The CDR3 carries no conserved terminal phenylalanine or tryptophan, so it likely arises from a read error. V usage is TRBV4-1 and J usage is TRBJ1-4, with D unclear. CDR1 is MGHRA, CDR2 YSYEKL, per germline. V shed 7 bases and J shed 3 bases, with 15 bases lying between them. The CDR3 consists of 15 residues. The CDR3 reads CASTGSYPPNEKLFC. The CDR3 DNA sequence: TGCGCCAGCACGGGGAGCTACCCACCTAATGAAAAACTGTTTTGT.

A remark on this clonotype: Germline and junction disagree at one end, which may indicate a read error. The chain carries TRBV4-1 and TRBJ2-1; 13 bases fit TRBD2. CDR1 and CDR2 from the germline V gene are MGHRA and YSYEKL. The CDR3 spans 18 residues. The DNA of the CDR3 is TGCGCCAGCAGTCAAGTAGATATGGGACTAGCGGGACACCATGAGCAGTTCTTC. Translating gives CASSQVDMGLAGHHEQFF.

The chain recombines TRBV6-6 with TRBJ2-2, with TRBD2 identical over 10 bases. The CDR3 contains 14 residues. CDR1 is MNHNY and CDR2 is SVGAGI in the germline V gene (reference sequence). CDR3 loop: CVSSSGRETGELFF. CDR3 in DNA: TGTGTAAGCTCCAGCGGGAGGGAAACCGGGGAGCTGTTTTTT.

This clonotype was recorded once. At one of its ends the junction is not consistent with the germline gene, which may arise from a read error. The CDR3 sequence is CDSRSSGVNTGELLF. CDR3 in DNA: TGTGACAGCAGATCTAGCGGGGTGAACACCGGGGAGCTGCTTTTT. V gene TRBV28 combines with J gene TRBJ2-2; 9 nucleotides match TRBD2. The CDR3 consists of 15 residues. In germline, CDR1 is MDHEN, CDR2 SYDVKM.

A remark on this clonotype: The junction does not match germline at one end; this may be a read error. This sequence joins TRBV6-5 and TRBJ2-1; D is unclear. Germline V gene sequence: CDR1 MNHEY, CDR2 SVGAGI. This CDR3 is 13 amino acids long. This CDR3 reads CASSSGEYNEQLF. The CDR3 DNA reads as TGTGCCAGCAGTTCCGGAGAGTACAATGAGCAGTTATTT.